Each of the 14 T cell receptor beta chains below was sequenced from the same sample in a study of blood T cell repertoires in COVID-19 (TCRdb year 2020). Libraries were built with the immunoSEQ multiplex PCR assay. The clones in this table, taken by TCRdb from immuneACCESS, are in-frame only. Not every clone is retained; where verified, under half of the shortfall comes from an unresolved V gene, and the cause of the rest is unknown. The sample records a few hundred thousand clones, 80% of which are singletons. The top ten constitute more than 7% of the sample. Specimen: peripheral blood. The receptors come from a woman in her 70s with acute or convalescent COVID-19.

The CDR3: CRGCTEAFF. CDR3 DNA: TGCCGAGGGTGCACTGAAGCTTTCTTT. This chain uses TRBV29-1 with TRBJ1-1; D ambiguous. CDR3 length: 9 amino acids. CDR1 SQVTM and CDR2 ANQGSEA come from the germline V gene.

In its sample, this clone was seen once. The gene calls are TRBV11-2 and TRBJ2-1, with D tentatively TRBD1 (6 bases). Germline V CDR1 and CDR2: SGHAT, FQNNGV. The CDR3 is 15 residues long. Trimming pared 0 bases from V and 6 bases from J, leaving 12 bases between. The CDR3, as DNA: TGTGCCAGCAGCTTAGATGGGGGCCCCGCCAATGAGCAGTTCTTC. Protein sequence: CASSLDGGPANEQFF.

This sequence joins TRBV4-2 and TRBJ2-1, with TRBD2 identical over 9 bases. Germline-derived CDR1 and CDR2 are LGHNA and YNFKEQ. This CDR3 comprises 17 residues. Germline trimming cut 0 bases from V and 4 bases from J; bases unmatched to any gene: 7. For the CDR3, the DNA is TGTGCCAGCAGCCAAGATAGAACGCGGGGGGGGTACAATGAGCAGTTCTTC. Encoded protein: CASSQDRTRGGYNEQFF.

This sequence joins TRBV6-5 and TRBJ2-5; D may be TRBD2 (5 bases). The CDR3 runs 16 residues. The germline V gene encodes CDR1 MNHEY and CDR2 SVGAGI. Deletions cut 0 bases from V and 2 bases from J, with 13 bases between. The CDR3 region is CASSYSNPGIQETQYF. CDR3 sequence (DNA): TGTGCCAGCAGTTACTCGAATCCGGGGATACAAGAGACCCAGTACTTC.

The chain employs TRBV30 and TRBJ1-2; perhaps TRBD1 as D (6 bases). Germline V gene data show CDR1 as GTSNPN and CDR2 as SVGIG (reference sequence). V was trimmed by 4 bases and J by 3 bases, leaving 15 bases between them. CDR3 size: 14 residues. DNA of the CDR3: TGTGCCTGGACCCCGTCGACAGGCTACTATGGCTACACCTTC. Residues: CAWTPSTGYYGYTF.

The chain recombines TRBV28 with TRBJ1-6; a possible D gene is TRBD1 (5 bases). This CDR3 has 16 amino acids. V shed 1 base and J shed 3 bases, with 10 bases lying between them. CDR1 and CDR2 from the germline V gene are MDHEN and SYDVKM. The CDR3 DNA follows: TGTGCCAGCAGTTTATCTGGGGGGGTCTATAATTCACCCCTCCACTTT. Residues: CASSLSGGVYNSPLHF.

V and J are TRBV19 and TRBJ2-7, with 12 positions matching TRBD2. The CDR3 has 13 residues. Per germline, CDR1 LNHDA and CDR2 SQIVND (reference sequence). J gave up 4 bases and V 9 bases, and 4 bases lay outside the gene matches. The CDR3 region is CASRLAGVYEQYF. For the CDR3, the DNA is TGTGCCAGCAGACTAGCGGGGGTGTACGAGCAGTACTTC.

This clone was found a few times. This chain links TRBV7-2 with TRBJ2-7; TRBD1 might be the D (6 bases). Trimming pared 3 bases from V and 2 bases from J, leaving 11 bases between. CDR3 length equals 14 residues. Per the germline V gene, CDR1 is SGHTA and CDR2 is FQGNSA. DNA for the CDR3: TGTGCCAGCAGCTTGTTTGAGGGGGCCTACGAGCAGTACTTC. Translation gives CASSLFEGAYEQYF.

The genes are TRBV5-1 and TRBJ1-1; 7 bases fit TRBD1. Germline CDR1 and CDR2: SGHRS and YFSETQ. This CDR3 has 15 residues. After removal of 2 bases from V and 3 bases from J, the junction contained 7 bases not matched to a gene. CDR3 nucleotides: TGCGCCAGCAGCTTTACAGGGGCAAGGGACACTGAAGCTTTCTTT. Its protein is CASSFTGARDTEAFF.

This sequence joins TRBV7-2 and TRBJ2-1, with 9 nucleotides matching TRBD2. V was clipped by 4 bases and J by 6 bases; unmatched bases: 7. Germline CDR1 SGHTA, CDR2 FQGNSA. The CDR3 spans 15 residues. The CDR3 nucleotides read TGTGCCAGCAGCTCCCAGCGGGGGGCCTTCAATGAGCAGTTCTTC. It specifies CASSSQRGAFNEQFF.

A single count supports this clone. The chain combines TRBV9 with TRBJ2-1; tentative D call: TRBD1 (5 bases). Trimming cost V 0 bases and J 8 bases, with 9 bases left between them. This CDR3 comprises 13 residues. The germline V gene has CDR1 SGDLS and CDR2 YYNGEE. The CDR3 DNA follows: TGTGCCAGCAGCGTAGCAGGCAGGGATGAGCAGTTCTTC. Protein: CASSVAGRDEQFF.

The CDR3 DNA follows: TGTGCCAGCAGCTGGATATCAGGGGAGACCCAGTACTTC. It is translated as CASSWISGETQYF. The gene calls are TRBV11-1 and TRBJ2-5, with a tentative D call TRBD1 (5 bases). Germline V gene data show CDR1 as SGHAT and CDR2 as FQDESV (reference sequence). CDR3 length: 13 amino acids. V lost 4 bases to trimming and J lost 5 bases, with 11 bases between them.

This clone was observed once. The V gene is TRBV3-1 (or the pseudogene TRBV3-2), the J gene TRBJ1-6; D is uncertain. The CDR3 spans 16 residues. Germline assignment: CDR1 LGHDT and CDR2 YNNKEL (reference sequence). Trimming left V 7 bases short and J 1 base short, with 14 bases between. The CDR3 DNA reads as TGTGCCAGCACCCACGCGGGAGGATCCTATAATTCACCCCTCCACTTT. This encodes CASTHAGGSYNSPLHF.

V usage is TRBV3-1 (or the pseudogene TRBV3-2) and J usage is TRBJ1-4, with no clear D. V lost 4 bases and J lost 5, with 14 bases in between. Germline V lookup: CDR1 LGHDT, CDR2 YNNKEL (reference sequence). The CDR3 runs 15 residues. The CDR3: CASSPRGIANEKLFF. CDR3 bases: TGTGCCAGCAGCCCAAGAGGGATAGCCAATGAAAAACTGTTTTTT.